A selection of T cell receptor beta chains follows, all from one sample in a study of blood T cell repertoires in COVID-19. Using immunoSEQ multiplex PCR, the repertoire was profiled, and TCRdb retains in-frame clones only, with some absent. The repertoire includes approximately 190,000 clones, 80% to 85% of them detected once, and approximately 7.9% sits in the top ten. Source material: PBMCs or T cells enriched from blood (not recorded which). The receptors come from a man aged 35 to 55 who had recovered from COVID-19. Each CDR3 is given with its conserved first and last residue. A D gene is named only where the DNA matches it firmly. A clone size is listed for some rows: how often the clone was seen (once, few, many), or a class if it is expanded.

cdr3_length,j_call,v_call,d_call,clone_size,cdr3_nt,cdr3_aa
14,TRBJ1-2,TRBV14,.,.,TGTGCCAGCAGCCAAGCTGTGAGTAACTATGGCTACACCTTC,CASSQAVSNYGYTF
12,TRBJ1-5,TRBV21-1,.,.,TGCGCTCCTCTTTTGGGGGGTCAGCCCCAGCATTTT,CAPLLGGQPQHF
14,TRBJ2-1,TRBV6-2/TRBV6-3,TRBD1,.,TGTGCCAGCACCCCGACCACAGGGGGCTGGGAGCAGTTCTTC,CASTPTTGGWEQFF
14,TRBJ1-1,TRBV6-2/TRBV6-3,.,.,TGTGCCAGCAGTTACTCGCAGGGTCACACTGAAGCTTTCTTT,CASSYSQGHTEAFF
13,TRBJ1-2,TRBV6-5,.,.,TGTGCCAGCAGTTCAAACGGGGTATATGGCTACACCTTC,CASSSNGVYGYTF
14,TRBJ2-3,TRBV20-1,TRBD2,.,TGCAGTGCTAGTGTAGCGGGGAGCACAGATACGCAGTATTTT,CSASVAGSTDTQYF
14,TRBJ2-5,TRBV9,.,.,TGTGCCAGCAGTTCACAGGGAATACAAGAGACCCAGTACTTC,CASSSQGIQETQYF
13,TRBJ2-7,TRBV10-3,.,.,TGTGCCACCCGAGAGGGCAGCTCCTACGAGCAGTACTTC,CATREGSSYEQYF
17,TRBJ1-1,TRBV4-1,TRBD1,.,TGCGCCAGCAGCCAAGGGCGACAGGGCCCGAAAAACACTGAAGCTTTCTTT,CASSQGRQGPKNTEAFF
13,TRBJ2-2,TRBV28,.,.,TGTGCCGGTCAGGGGCCGGTCACCGGGGAGCTGTTTTTT,CAGQGPVTGELFF
13,TRBJ1-1,TRBV5-4,.,.,TGTGCCAGCAGCCCCAGTGTGAACACTGAAGCTTTCTTT,CASSPSVNTEAFF
15,TRBJ2-1,TRBV7-9,.,few,TGTGCCAGCAGCTTATCTGAGACAGCCTACAATGAGCAGTTCTTC,CASSLSETAYNEQFF
16,TRBJ1-2,TRBV6-1,.,.,TGTGCCAGCAGTGAAGCTCATAGTTCAGGGGTTTATGGCTACACCTTC,CASSEAHSSGVYGYTF
15,TRBJ2-7,TRBV14,.,.,TGTGCCAGCAGCCCAGAATACAGGTCTCTGGGCGAGCAGTACTTC,CASSPEYRSLGEQYF
14,TRBJ1-2,TRBV18,TRBD1,.,TGTGCCAGCTCACCTGGGACAGCTAACTATGGCTACACCTTC,CASSPGTANYGYTF
16,TRBJ2-1,TRBV6-5,.,.,TGTGCCAGCAGTTACTCGATAGTGGACCCAGGGGTTGAGCAGTTCTTC,CASSYSIVDPGVEQFF
13,TRBJ1-1,TRBV9,TRBD1,.,TGTGCCAGCAGCTCTCGGACAGGAATGGAAGCTTTCTTT,CASSSRTGMEAFF
16,TRBJ2-7,TRBV30,TRBD1,.,TGTGCCTGGAGTGTACGGGGGACAGGGGGCTATTACGAGCAGTACTTC,CAWSVRGTGGYYEQYF
14,TRBJ2-1,TRBV5-4,TRBD2,many,TGTGCCAGCAGAGAGCGGGGAGGTGCTAATGAGCAGTTCTTC,CASRERGGANEQFF
14,TRBJ1-1,TRBV5-5,TRBD1,.,TGTGCCAGCAGCTATCCGGGACAGGGGGCTGAAGCTTTCTTT,CASSYPGQGAEAFF
12,TRBJ1-2,TRBV20-1,TRBD1,.,TGCAGTGCCAGTTATGCAGGGGGTGGCTACACCTTC,CSASYAGGGYTF
12,TRBJ2-3,TRBV27,.,.,TGTGCCACCTCTAGTCCCACAGATACGCAGTATTTT,CATSSPTDTQYF
16,TRBJ1-6,TRBV18,TRBD1,.,TGTGCCAGCTCACCAGCCTCGGGACAGAGAAATTCACCCCTCCACTTT,CASSPASGQRNSPLHF
15,TRBJ2-7,TRBV10-2,.,.,TGCGCCAGCAGTGAACGTTCGCAGGGGTCCTACGAGCAGTACTTC,CASSERSQGSYEQYF
18,TRBJ2-1,TRBV28,TRBD2,.,TGTGCCAGCAGTTTGGGGCTAGCGGGTCCCCTGGTAAAGGGTGAGCAGTTCTTC,CASSLGLAGPLVKGEQFF
15,TRBJ1-4,TRBV19,TRBD1,.,TGTGCCAGTAGTACAGGGGGGACAGCTAATGAAAAACTGTTTTTT,CASSTGGTANEKLFF
16,TRBJ2-5,TRBV5-6,TRBD1,.,TGTGCCAGCAGCTTGTTTCCCAGGGGGTCAGACGAGACCCAGTACTTC,CASSLFPRGSDETQYF
16,TRBJ2-1,TRBV5-1,.,.,TGCGCCAGCACCCCGAGTATGGGGGCTGCCTACAATGAGCAGTTCTTC,CASTPSMGAAYNEQFF
15,TRBJ1-6,TRBV2,TRBD1,.,TGTGCCAGCAGTGAAGCTAGGCAGGGGGATTCACCCCTCCACTTT,CASSEARQGDSPLHF
16,TRBJ2-1,TRBV5-6,.,.,TGTGCCAGCAGCGCGACCGGGACTCCCTCCTACAATGAGCAGTTCTTC,CASSATGTPSYNEQFF
16,TRBJ2-3,TRBV9,.,.,TGTGCCAGCAGCGTAGCGGGGTTTACTAGCACAGATACGCAGTATTTT,CASSVAGFTSTDTQYF
14,TRBJ1-2,TRBV3-1/TRBV3-2,.,.,TGTGCCAGCAGCCAAGGGATGAGCGTCTATGGCTACACCTTC,CASSQGMSVYGYTF
14,TRBJ1-2,TRBV27,TRBD1,once,TGTGCCACGGGGGGGACAGGGGTTAACTATGGCTACACCTTC,CATGGTGVNYGYTF
16,TRBJ2-3,TRBV6-6,TRBD2,.,TGTGCCAGCAGTCGACTAGCGGGGGGAAGCACAGATACGCAGTATTTT,CASSRLAGGSTDTQYF
15,TRBJ1-2,TRBV18,.,.,TGTGCCAGCTCACCACCTTCTCGGCAGGGCTATGGCTACACCTTC,CASSPPSRQGYGYTF
14,TRBJ2-7,TRBV6-5,TRBD1,.,TGTGCCAGCAGTTACGGCAGGGGGACGGTCGAGCAGTACTTC,CASSYGRGTVEQYF
14,TRBJ2-3,TRBV6-2/TRBV6-3,.,.,TGTGCCAGCAGTTACCAGGGGAGCACAGATACGCAGTATTTT,CASSYQGSTDTQYF
15,TRBJ1-2,TRBV11-2,.,once,TGTGCCAGCAGCCCCACGGCGGGGGACAACTATGGCTACACCTTC,CASSPTAGDNYGYTF
15,TRBJ1-2,TRBV29-1,TRBD1,.,TGCAGCGTTGAGGGACAGGGTTTTGCCAACAGCGGCTACACCTTC,CSVEGQGFANSGYTF
17,TRBJ1-4,TRBV3-1/TRBV3-2,.,.,TGTGCCAGCAGCCCGGGGAGGTTTCCTGACCAGGGTGAAAAACTGTTTTTT,CASSPGRFPDQGEKLFF